This T cell receptor (beta chain) derives from a study of control samples from healthy donors and cancer patients. Between the trimmed V and J ends, which lost 3 bases and 11 bases, there was a span of 14 bases. The CDR3 is made up of 13 amino acids. TCRdb keeps only in-frame clones here, not all; method: immunoSEQ multiplex PCR. The sample includes 190,000 or so clones, over 80% of them seen just once. This chain connects TRBV12-3 or TRBV12-4 to TRBJ2-1; possibly TRBD1 for D (6 bases). This receptor was taken from a man in his late teens or twenties in good health. Sequencing used blood. For the CDR3, the DNA is TGTGCCAGCAGTTTTGGCCCCTGGGACAAGCAGTTCTTC. Encoded protein: CASSFGPWDKQFF.